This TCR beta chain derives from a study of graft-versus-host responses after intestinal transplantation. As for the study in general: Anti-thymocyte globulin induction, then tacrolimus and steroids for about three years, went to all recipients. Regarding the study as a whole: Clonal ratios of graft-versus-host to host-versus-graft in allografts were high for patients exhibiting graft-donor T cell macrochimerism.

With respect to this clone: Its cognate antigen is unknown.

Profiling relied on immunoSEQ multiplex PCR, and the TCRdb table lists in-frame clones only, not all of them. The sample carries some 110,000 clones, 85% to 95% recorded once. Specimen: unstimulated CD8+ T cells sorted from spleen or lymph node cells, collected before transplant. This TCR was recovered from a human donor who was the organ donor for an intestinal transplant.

In DNA, the CDR3 is TGTGCCAGCAGCTCAGGGGTCCAGCCCCAGCATTTT. It yields the protein CASSSGVQPQHF. The rearrangement links TRBV13 to TRBJ1-5; a possible D gene is TRBD1 (6 bases). The CDR3 has 12 residues. Germline V gene lookup returns CDR1 PRHDT and CDR2 FYEKMQ (reference sequence). Trimming stripped 4 bases from V and 7 bases from J, with 8 bases between.